This T cell receptor beta chain was sequenced in a study of shared clonotypes between healthy human individuals. General study findings and limits: Larger estimated richness was generally recorded for naive subsets relative to memory subsets. Four donors shared around 5.1% of their naive CD4 clonotypes.

Germline lookup yields CDR1 SGHRS and CDR2 YFSETQ. This CDR3 has 15 amino acids. V lost 4 bases to trimming and J lost 0 bases, with 13 bases between them. Of note for this clone: Antigen unknown. This sample includes further DNA sequences coding for the same CDR3.

The method was immunoSEQ multiplex PCR; TCRdb's version includes in-frame clones alone and lacks a portion of them. The sample has more than 2,000,000 clones; roughly nine tenths are singletons. The receptor comes from a young man in good health. Sequencing input: naive CD4+ T cells sorted from blood. Regarding subset: CD45RA+ positively selected. This chain connects TRBV5-1 to TRBJ1-1, with D maybe TRBD1 (5 bases). The CDR3 here is CASSPRVGVNTEAFF. CDR3 nucleotide sequence: TGCGCCAGCAGCCCCAGGGTGGGGGTGAACACTGAAGCTTTCTTT.